This T cell receptor (beta chain) was documented in a study of T cells of healthy individuals. Trimming at V came to 0 bases and at J to 0 bases, leaving 10 bases not matched to a gene. CDR3 length: 20 amino acids. CDR1 is MNHNY, CDR2 SVGAGI, per germline (reference sequence). MiXCR was run by TCRdb on the 5' RACE reads, yielding one entry per CDR3 protein. The table shows some 85,000 distinct CDR3 sequences, with roughly 5% occurring only once. The sample holds many counts of this clonotype. The TCR sequence derives from a female donor in good health. The chain uses TRBV6-6 and TRBJ2-1; TRBD2 matches 11 bases. The CDR3, as DNA: TGTGCCAGCAGTTACTCAATCGGGGGTAGCGGGAGGGCCTCCTACAATGAGCAGTTCTTC. Its translation is CASSYSIGGSGRASYNEQFF.